The present TCR beta chain was sequenced within a study of shared T cell receptors in the human thymus. TCRdb's table, derived via immunoSEQ multiplex PCR, lists solely in-frame clones and lacks some. The data contain under 850,000 clones, around 89% of them singletons. Germline V gene data show CDR1 as LNHNV and CDR2 as YYDKDF (reference sequence). CDR3 length equals 14 residues. After removal of 5 bases from V and 10 bases from J, the junction contained 10 bases not matched to a gene. Another study also made use of these data, one on human thymus T cells.

The sequencing input was thymocytes. The origin of this receptor is a boy less than two years old with a congenital heart defect. This chain uses TRBV15 with TRBJ2-1; TRBD2 aligns across 8 bases. The CDR3 sequence: CATSLLAGSEEQFF. Written as DNA, the CDR3 is TGTGCCACCAGCCTATTAGCGGGATCTGAGGAGCAGTTCTTC.